The 10 T cell receptor beta chains below all came from one sample that was sequenced in a study of CD8 T cells in ankylosing spondylitis. Study-level points and caveats: A TCR beta motif made of several highly homologous variants seemed typical of ankylosing spondylitis blood.

TCRdb analysed the 5' RACE reads with MiXCR anew, one entry per CDR3 protein. The sample shows about 800,000 distinct CDR3 sequences, about 11% of them seen only once. Antigens for these TCRs are unknown. The sequencing sample was made of blood, either unsorted or a sorted T cell fraction (not recorded which). The receptors were gathered from a male donor with ankylosing spondylitis.

The sample holds a few counts of this clonotype. The chain links TRBV15 to TRBJ2-7; 10 nucleotides agree with TRBD2. The CDR3 contains 15 residues. Germline-derived CDR1 and CDR2 are LNHNV and YYDKDF (reference sequence). V shed 0 bases, J shed 3 bases, and the junction held 2 bases outside the gene matches. CDR3 in amino acids: CATSRDSGGNYEQYF. CDR3 nucleotide sequence: TGTGCCACCAGCAGAGATAGCGGGGGGAACTACGAGCAGTACTTC. Full variable domain (missing parts from reference TRBV15 and TRBJ2-7): DAMVIQNPRYQVTQFGKPVTLSCSQTLNHNVMYWYQQKSSQAPKLLFHYYDKDFNNEADTPDNFQSRRPNTSFCFLDIRSPGLGDTAMYLCATSRDSGGNYEQYFGPGTRLTVT.

This clonotype was counted ten times or more. The chain recombines TRBV3-1 with TRBJ1-5; D is ambiguous. V lost 2 bases to trimming and J lost 4 bases, with 6 bases between them. The CDR3 runs to 13 residues. Germline CDR1 reads LGHDT; CDR2 reads YNNKEL (reference sequence). CDR3 sequence: CASSQTRNQPQHF. The DNA of the CDR3 is TGTGCCAGCAGCCAAACCCGAAATCAGCCCCAGCATTTT.

This clonotype showed up many times. The chain joins TRBV18 to TRBJ2-1; the D gene could be TRBD1 or TRBD2 (6 bases each). The V end lost 2 bases, the J end lost 2 bases, and 10 bases lay between the germline ends. Germline values: CDR1 KGHSH, CDR2 LQKENI. The CDR3 sequence is 15 residues long. CDR3 bases: TGTGCCAGCTCACCAGGGGGGCTCGCCTACAATGAGCAGTTCTTC. Translated, it gives CASSPGGLAYNEQFF.

CDR3: CAISQQGGLKGYTF. The CDR3 region has the DNA TGTGCCATCAGCCAACAGGGAGGTCTGAAGGGCTACACCTTC. This sequence joins TRBV10-3 and TRBJ1-2, with D possibly being TRBD1 (6 bases). The V and J ends lost 6 bases and 8 bases respectively, with 19 bases between them. Germline lookup yields CDR1 ENHRY and CDR2 SYGVKD. The CDR3 runs 14 residues.

This clonotype was seen many times. The rearrangement uses TRBV5-1 and TRBJ1-1; D is unresolved. The CDR3 runs to 15 residues. From germline, CDR1 is SGHRS and CDR2 YFSETQ. V dropped 1 base and J dropped 1 base, with 11 bases sitting between them. This chain's CDR3 is CASSLMPATNTEAFF. Written as DNA, the CDR3 is TGCGCCAGCAGCTTGATGCCGGCGACGAACACTGAAGCTTTCTTT.

V usage is TRBV20-1 and J usage is TRBJ2-7; D remains unclear. Germline V gene sequence: CDR1 DFQATT, CDR2 SNEGSKA (reference sequence). The CDR3 runs to 12 residues. The germline V and J ends were trimmed by 4 bases and 5 bases, with 12 bases remaining between them. Here the CDR3 DNA reads TGCAGTGCTAAGAAGGGCCTCGACGAGCAGTACTTC. This sequence encodes CSAKKGLDEQYF.

This clonotype was recorded a few times. This chain links TRBV19 with TRBJ2-2; 9 nucleotides line up with TRBD1. Unmatched junction bases numbered 14, after V lost 6 bases and J lost 6 bases. CDR3 length: 17 amino acids. Germline V CDR1 and CDR2: LNHDA, SQIVND (reference sequence). The CDR3 sequence is CASSRPRQGGRPGELFF. The CDR3, as DNA: TGTGCCAGTAGCCGACCACGACAGGGGGGACGTCCCGGGGAGCTGTTTTTT.

The chain is built from TRBV7-2 and TRBJ1-5; the D gene is possibly TRBD1 (5 bases). The CDR3 covers 15 residues. V was clipped by 4 bases and J by 10 bases, with 20 bases between them. Germline CDR1 SGHTA, CDR2 FQGNSA. The CDR3 loop is CASSSAGTLDRPQHF. CDR3 sequence (DNA): TGTGCCAGCAGCTCCGCCGGGACGTTAGATAGACCCCAGCATTTT.

The sample holds many counts of this clonotype. The V and J genes are TRBV20-1 and TRBJ1-4; D gene unclear. Between the trimmed V and J ends, which lost 5 bases and 2 bases, there was a span of 9 bases. Germline V gives CDR1 DFQATT, CDR2 SNEGSKA (reference sequence). CDR3 size: 13 residues. The CDR3 DNA is TGCAGTGCTGGACGGACTACTAATGAAAAACTGTTTTTT. Protein product: CSAGRTTNEKLFF.

This clonotype was counted a few times. The chain couples TRBV18 to TRBJ1-5, with D possibly being TRBD1 (5 bases). Germline CDR1 and CDR2: KGHSH and LQKENI. Trimming took 5 bases from V and 5 from J, leaving 16 bases between them. CDR3 length: 15 amino acids. The CDR3: CASSSLDQGHQPQHF. CDR3 DNA sequence: TGTGCCAGCTCATCGTTGGATCAGGGACATCAGCCCCAGCATTTT.